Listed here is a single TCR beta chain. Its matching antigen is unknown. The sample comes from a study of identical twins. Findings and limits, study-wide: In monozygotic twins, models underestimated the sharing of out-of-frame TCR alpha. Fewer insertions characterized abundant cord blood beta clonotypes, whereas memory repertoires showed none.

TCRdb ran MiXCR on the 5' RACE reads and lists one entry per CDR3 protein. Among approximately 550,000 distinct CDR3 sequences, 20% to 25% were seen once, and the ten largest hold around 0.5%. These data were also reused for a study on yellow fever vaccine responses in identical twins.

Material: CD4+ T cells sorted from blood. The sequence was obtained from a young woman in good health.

CDR3 region: CASSSGDNYGYTF. The CDR3 nucleotides are TGTGCCAGCAGTTCGGGAGATAATTATGGCTACACCTTC. The gene calls are TRBV28 and TRBJ1-2; no definite D call. The germline V gene encodes CDR1 MDHEN and CDR2 SYDVKM. Trimming took off 4 bases at V and 5 bases at J, with 11 bases between the two ends. The CDR3 has 13 residues.